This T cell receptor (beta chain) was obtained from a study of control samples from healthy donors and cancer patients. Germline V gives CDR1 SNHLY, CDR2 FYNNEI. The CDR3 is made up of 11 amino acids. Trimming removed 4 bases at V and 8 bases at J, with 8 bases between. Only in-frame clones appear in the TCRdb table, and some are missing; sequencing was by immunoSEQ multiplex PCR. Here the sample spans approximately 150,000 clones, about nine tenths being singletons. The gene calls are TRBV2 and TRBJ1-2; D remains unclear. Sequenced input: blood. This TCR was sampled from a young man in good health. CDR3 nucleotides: TGTGCCAGCAGTGTAGGGCAGGGCTACACCTTC. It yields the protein CASSVGQGYTF.